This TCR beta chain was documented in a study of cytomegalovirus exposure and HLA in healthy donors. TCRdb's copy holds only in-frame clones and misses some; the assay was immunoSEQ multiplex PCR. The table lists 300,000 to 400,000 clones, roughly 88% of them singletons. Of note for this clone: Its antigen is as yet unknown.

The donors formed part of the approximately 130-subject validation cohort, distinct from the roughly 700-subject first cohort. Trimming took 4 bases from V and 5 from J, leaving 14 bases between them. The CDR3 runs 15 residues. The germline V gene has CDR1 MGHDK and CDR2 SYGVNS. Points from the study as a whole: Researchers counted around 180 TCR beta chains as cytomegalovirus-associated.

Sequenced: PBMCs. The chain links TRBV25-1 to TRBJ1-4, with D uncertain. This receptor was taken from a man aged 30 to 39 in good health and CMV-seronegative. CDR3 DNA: TGTGCCAGCAGTGCCCGTGGGCAGGAAAATGAAAAACTGTTTTTT. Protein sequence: CASSARGQENEKLFF.